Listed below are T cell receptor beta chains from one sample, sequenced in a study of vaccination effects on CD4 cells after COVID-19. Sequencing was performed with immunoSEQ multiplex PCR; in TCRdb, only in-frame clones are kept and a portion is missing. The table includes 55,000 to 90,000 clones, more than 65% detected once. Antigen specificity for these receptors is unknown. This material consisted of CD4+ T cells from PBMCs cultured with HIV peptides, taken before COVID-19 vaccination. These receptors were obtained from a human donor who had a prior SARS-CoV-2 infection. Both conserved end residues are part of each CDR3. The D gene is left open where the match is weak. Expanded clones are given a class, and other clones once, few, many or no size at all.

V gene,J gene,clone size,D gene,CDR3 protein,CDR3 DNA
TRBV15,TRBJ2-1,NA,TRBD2,CATSRDFRLAGGPGYNEQFF,TGTGCCACCAGCAGAGATTTTCGCCTAGCGGGGGGGCCGGGCTACAATGAGCAGTTCTTC
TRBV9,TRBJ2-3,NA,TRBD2,CASSAHSGRSTDTQYF,TGTGCCAGCAGCGCACATAGCGGGAGGAGCACAGATACGCAGTATTTT
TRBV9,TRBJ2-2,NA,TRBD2,CASSPSTSGGASGELFF,TGTGCCAGCAGCCCATCTACTAGCGGGGGGGCCTCCGGGGAGCTGTTTTTT
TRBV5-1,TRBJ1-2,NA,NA,CASSQIGGRDYGYTF,TGCGCCAGCAGCCAAATAGGCGGGCGAGACTATGGCTACACCTTC
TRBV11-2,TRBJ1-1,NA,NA,CASSPTTNVNTEAFF,TGTGCCAGCAGCCCTACGACAAATGTGAACACTGAAGCTTTCTTT
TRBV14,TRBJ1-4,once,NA,CASSQDLRTNEKLFF,TGTGCCAGCAGCCAAGATTTACGGACTAATGAAAAACTGTTTTTT
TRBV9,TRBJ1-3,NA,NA,CASSPRISGNTIYF,TGTGCCAGCAGCCCCAGGATCTCTGGAAACACCATATATTTT
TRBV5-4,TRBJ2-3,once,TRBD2,CASSSALAGGYTDTQYF,TGTGCCAGCAGCTCAGCATTAGCGGGGGGCTACACAGATACGCAGTATTTT
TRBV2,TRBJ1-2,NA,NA,CASSVDRGYGYTF,TGTGCCAGCAGTGTTGACCGAGGGTATGGCTACACCTTC
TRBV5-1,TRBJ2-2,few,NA,CASSFFRGYTGELFF,TGCGCCAGCAGCTTCTTCCGGGGCTACACCGGGGAGCTGTTTTTT
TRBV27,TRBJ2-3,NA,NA,CASSSRGTDTQYF,TGTGCCAGCAGTTCCCGGGGCACAGATACGCAGTATTTT
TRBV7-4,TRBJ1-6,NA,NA,CASSIPGQASYSYNSPLHF,TGTGCCAGCAGCATCCCGGGGCAGGCATCCTACTCCTATAATTCACCCCTCCACTTT
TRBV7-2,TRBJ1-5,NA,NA,CASSGRGNQPQHF,TGTGCCAGCAGCGGAAGGGGGAATCAGCCCCAGCATTTT
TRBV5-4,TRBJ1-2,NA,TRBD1,CASSRTGVGFYGYTF,TGTGCCAGCAGCCGAACAGGGGTCGGATTCTATGGCTACACCTTC
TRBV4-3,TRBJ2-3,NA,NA,CASSFRQSTDTQYF,TGCGCCAGCAGCTTCCGACAGAGCACAGATACGCAGTATTTT
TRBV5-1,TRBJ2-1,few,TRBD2,CASSSSGRAYNEQFF,TGCGCCAGCAGCTCGAGCGGGAGAGCGTACAATGAGCAGTTCTTC
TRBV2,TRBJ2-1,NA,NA,CASSASIPNSYNEQFF,TGTGCCAGCAGTGCCTCGATCCCTAACTCCTACAATGAGCAGTTCTTC
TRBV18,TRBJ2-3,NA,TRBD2,CASSLGLAGALDTQYF,TGTGCCAGCTCACTGGGACTAGCGGGAGCTTTGGATACGCAGTATTTT
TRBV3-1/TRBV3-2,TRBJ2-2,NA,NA,CASSQNPGELFF,TGTGCCAGCAGCCAAAATCCCGGGGAGCTGTTTTTT
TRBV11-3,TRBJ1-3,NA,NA,CASSSRYSGNTIYF,TGTGCCAGCAGCTCTCGATACTCTGGAAACACCATATATTTT
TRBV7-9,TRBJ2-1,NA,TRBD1,CASSFFYSRGKDGRNEQFF,TGTGCCAGCAGCTTTTTTTATTCCAGGGGGAAGGACGGTCGCAATGAGCAGTTCTTC
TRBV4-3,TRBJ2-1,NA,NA,CASSRPGRYNEQFF,TGCGCCAGCAGCCGCCCGGGTCGGTACAATGAGCAGTTCTTC
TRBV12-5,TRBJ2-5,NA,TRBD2,CASGLPVAGVIETQYF,TGTGCTAGTGGTTTGCCTGTAGCGGGGGTTATAGAGACCCAGTACTTC